Following are 23 T cell receptor beta chains from one sample sequenced in a study of identical twins. TCRdb processed the 5' RACE reads anew with MiXCR; each CDR3 protein has one entry. Among a few hundred thousand distinct CDR3 sequences listed, about a fifth were seen once. The sequenced sample consisted of naive T cells sorted from blood. Receptors were obtained from a man aged 50-59 years in good health.

This clonotype showed up many times. The chain uses TRBV28 and TRBJ2-3, with 8 positions matching TRBD2. Trimming took 6 bases from V and 0 from J; bases not matched to a gene: 11. The CDR3 is 17 amino acids. CDR1 and CDR2 (germline): MDHEN, SYDVKM. This chain's CDR3 is CASSSNRGGSSTDTQYF. The CDR3 bases are TGTGCCAGCAGCTCCAATCGGGGGGGTTCTAGCACAGATACGCAGTATTTT.

The chain joins TRBV4-1 to TRBJ1-1; no definite D call. V was cut by 3 bases and J by 0 bases, with 17 bases left in between. The CDR3 runs to 17 residues. Germline CDR1 MGHRA, CDR2 YSYEKL. The CDR3 nucleotides are TGCGCCAGCAGCCACGGACCCGTGTCTTTCCTGAACACTGAAGCTTTCTTT. Translation: CASSHGPVSFLNTEAFF.

The V call is TRBV12-3 or TRBV12-4, the J call TRBJ2-7; 10 positions agree with TRBD1. Trimming removed 11 bases from V and 6 bases from J; junction bases left unmatched: 7. The CDR3 sequence is 12 residues long. The CDR3 here is CAARTGGGEQYF. CDR3 in DNA: TGTGCCGCCAGGACAGGGGGTGGCGAGCAGTACTTC.

For the CDR3, the DNA is TGTGCCAGCAGCTCGTTAGCGAGCACAGATACGCAGTATTTT. It translates to CASSSLASTDTQYF. The chain combines TRBV7-3 with TRBJ2-3, with D perhaps TRBD2 (5 bases). Germline V gene sequence: CDR1 SGHTA, CDR2 FQGTGA. The CDR3 loop spans 14 amino acids. The ends were cut back, 4 bases at V and 0 bases at J, with 8 bases in the middle.

CDR3 DNA sequence: TGCGCCAGCAGCCCGGGGGTCAGTAGCTTCAATGAAAAACTGTTTTTT. It translates to CASSPGVSSFNEKLFF. V is TRBV5-1 and J is TRBJ1-4; a weak D match, TRBD1 (5 bases). Trimming cost V 4 bases and J 5 bases, with 18 bases left between them. There are 16 residues in the CDR3. Germline CDR1 SGHRS, CDR2 YFSETQ.

There are many counts of this clonotype. This chain links TRBV12-3 or TRBV12-4 with TRBJ1-5, with D hard to call. Deletions cut 3 bases from V and 0 bases from J, with 6 bases between. CDR3 size: 14 residues. CDR3 nucleotide sequence: TGTGCCAGCAGTTTGGGGTTTAGCAATCAGCCCCAGCATTTT. Translation gives CASSLGFSNQPQHF.

Only a few counts were recorded for this clonotype. The chain combines TRBV6-1 with TRBJ1-1; no clear D. Per germline, CDR1 MNHNS and CDR2 SASEGT. The V end lost 6 bases, the J end lost 1 base, and 12 bases lay between the germline ends. The CDR3 is made up of 14 amino acids. CDR3: CASRGETANTEAFF. CDR3 DNA sequence: TGTGCCAGCAGGGGAGAGACGGCGAACACTGAAGCTTTCTTT.

This clonotype occurred a few times. The V call is TRBV7-3, the J call TRBJ2-7, with 8 bases that match TRBD1. The germline V gene has CDR1 SGHTA and CDR2 FQGTGA. J was trimmed by 5 bases and V by 4 bases; bases with no gene match: 4. The CDR3 covers 13 residues. The CDR3 DNA sequence: TGTGCCAGCAGCTCGGACAGGGAGGACGAGCAGTACTTC. This encodes CASSSDREDEQYF.

The rearrangement joins TRBV7-9 to TRBJ2-7; D is ambiguous. The germline V and J ends were trimmed by 5 bases and 0 bases, with 11 bases remaining between them. CDR3 length: 14 residues. The germline gives CDR1 SEHNR, CDR2 FQNEAQ (reference sequence). The CDR3 protein is CASSRLGVSYEQYF. The CDR3 nucleotides are TGTGCCAGCAGCCGACTTGGGGTCTCCTACGAGCAGTACTTC.

The rearrangement joins TRBV18 to TRBJ2-1, with D hard to call. Germline V lookup: CDR1 KGHSH, CDR2 LQKENI. This CDR3 is 12 amino acids long. The V end was cut by 2 bases, the J end by 10 bases, with 9 bases between. The CDR3, as DNA: TGTGCCAGCTCACCATCCTCTAGGGAGCAGTTCTTC. This codes for CASSPSSREQFF.

The genes are TRBV18 and TRBJ1-4; 7 nucleotides align to TRBD1. The CDR3 is 17 amino acids. Germline-derived CDR1 and CDR2 are KGHSH and LQKENI. The junction had 13 bases not matched to a gene; V was cut back by 6 bases and J by 3 bases. The DNA for the CDR3 is TGTGCCAGCTCTCCAATACCGGACAGGAGGGCTAATGAAAAACTGTTTTTT. Translated, it gives CASSPIPDRRANEKLFF.

This sequence joins TRBV20-1 and TRBJ2-1; 8 nucleotides agree with TRBD1. The CDR3 is made up of 17 amino acids. With 1 base clipped from V and 0 bases from J, the junction kept 8 bases outside the gene matches. Germline V gene sequence: CDR1 DFQATT, CDR2 SNEGSKA (reference sequence). The CDR3 nucleotides are TGCAGTGCTAGAGGTGGCTTTACAGGGGGCTCCTACAATGAGCAGTTCTTC. This translates into CSARGGFTGGSYNEQFF.

The chain is built from TRBV20-1 and TRBJ2-7; D is possibly TRBD1 (5 bases). Germline assignment: CDR1 DFQATT and CDR2 SNEGSKA (reference sequence). Trimming took off 0 bases at V and 0 bases at J, with 21 bases between the two ends. The CDR3 covers 18 residues. This CDR3 is CSARETTELRTISYEQYF. The DNA for the CDR3 is TGCAGTGCTAGAGAAACAACGGAACTGAGGACAATCTCCTACGAGCAGTACTTC.

The V gene is TRBV20-1, the J gene TRBJ2-7; 13 nucleotides line up with TRBD2. The CDR3 covers 14 residues. The V gene's germline CDR1 is DFQATT and CDR2 SNEGSKA (reference sequence). J was trimmed by 6 bases and V by 1 base; bases with no gene match: 3. CDR3 region: CSARGTSGSLEQYF. CDR3 sequence (DNA): TGCAGTGCTAGAGGGACTAGCGGGAGTCTCGAGCAGTACTTC.

This clonotype appeared many times. The chain employs TRBV10-3 and TRBJ2-3, with TRBD2 matching over 7 bases. The CDR3 loop spans 16 amino acids. Trimming cost V 3 bases and J 2 bases; bases outside gene matches: 8. Germline CDR1 is ENHRY and CDR2 is SYGVKD. CDR3 DNA: TGTGCCATCAGTGATAAGGCTAGCGGCCTCACAGATACGCAGTATTTT. Translated: CAISDKASGLTDTQYF.

This clonotype has a count of ten or more. The V call is TRBV27, the J call TRBJ1-1; TRBD1 aligns across 10 bases. After removal of 5 bases from V and 2 bases from J, the junction contained 8 bases not matched to a gene. This CDR3 spans 16 amino acids. CDR1 MNHEY and CDR2 SMNVEV come from the germline V gene (reference sequence). In DNA, the CDR3 is TGTGCCAGCAGTACCCTCGGGACAGGGGTAAACACTGAAGCTTTCTTT. As protein: CASSTLGTGVNTEAFF.

CDR3 protein: CSVEGTSASGGDTQYF. CDR3 bases: TGCAGCGTTGAAGGGACTAGCGCGAGCGGAGGGGATACGCAGTATTTT. The chain couples TRBV29-1 to TRBJ2-3; the match to TRBD2 covers 9 bases. The germline gives CDR1 SQVTM, CDR2 ANQGSEA. CDR3 length: 16 residues. With 1 base clipped from V and 6 bases from J, the junction kept 11 bases outside the gene matches.

The sample holds many counts of this clonotype. The chain joins TRBV11-2 to TRBJ2-1, with a possible D match to TRBD2 (6 bases). Trimming cost V 3 bases and J 7 bases, with 16 bases left between them. The CDR3 contains 15 residues. Looked up from germline, CDR1 is SGHAT and CDR2 is FQNNGV. The CDR3 reads CASSFRQWGGNEQFF. In DNA, the CDR3 is TGTGCCAGCAGCTTCCGGCAGTGGGGAGGAAATGAGCAGTTCTTC.

This chain uses TRBV29-1 with TRBJ2-5; 10 nucleotides align to TRBD2. CDR1 and CDR2 (germline): SQVTM, ANQGSEA. There are 15 residues in the CDR3. Losses at the gene ends were 3 bases for V and 5 bases for J; bases not matched to a gene: 9. CDR3 DNA sequence: TGCAGCGTTGAGCTAGCGGGAGTAGGTAGGGAGACCCAGTACTTC. This encodes CSVELAGVGRETQYF.

Ten or more counts support this clonotype. This chain connects TRBV7-2 to TRBJ2-7; 13 positions agree with TRBD2. Germline V gene lookup returns CDR1 SGHTA and CDR2 FQGNSA. The V segment lost 5 bases and the J segment 6 bases; nucleotides outside the gene matches: 7. The CDR3 has 15 residues. The CDR3 sequence is CASSPPGLAGIEQYF. CDR3 DNA: TGTGCCAGCAGCCCGCCGGGACTAGCGGGAATCGAGCAGTACTTC.

This chain uses TRBV19 with TRBJ1-5, with D unclear. This CDR3 comprises 13 residues. V was clipped by 5 bases and J by 9 bases, with 14 bases between them. The germline CDR1 and CDR2 sequences are LNHDA and SQIVND (reference sequence). The CDR3 region has the DNA TGTGCCAGTAGTGCAACGGGTAACCGGCCCCAGCATTTT. It encodes CASSATGNRPQHF. Full variable domain (outside the CDR3, taken from reference TRBV19 and TRBJ1-5): DGGITQSPKYLFRKEGQNVTLSCEQNLNHDAMYWYRQDPGQGLRLIYYSQIVNDFQKGDIAEGYSVSREKKESFPLTVTSAQKNPTAFYLCASSATGNRPQHFGDGTRLSIL.

This clonotype was picked up many times. This chain joins TRBV4-3 and TRBJ2-2; TRBD2 matches 10 bases. The CDR3 totals 16 residues. The junction had 7 bases not matched to a gene; V was cut back by 4 bases and J by 5 bases. CDR1 is LGHNA and CDR2 is YSLEER in the germline V gene. The CDR3 sequence is CASSLESGGGTGELFF. The CDR3 DNA is TGCGCCAGCAGCCTAGAAAGCGGGGGGGGGACCGGGGAGCTGTTTTTT.

This clonotype was seen a handful of times. The rearrangement links TRBV20-1 to TRBJ2-5; 7 bases fit TRBD1. V shed 1 base, J shed 4 bases, and the junction held 9 bases outside the gene matches. In germline, CDR1 is DFQATT, CDR2 SNEGSKA (reference sequence). The CDR3 consists of 15 residues. Here the CDR3 DNA reads TGCAGTGCTAGAGTGGTCCTGGGACAGAGAGAGACCCAGTACTTC. Its protein is CSARVVLGQRETQYF.